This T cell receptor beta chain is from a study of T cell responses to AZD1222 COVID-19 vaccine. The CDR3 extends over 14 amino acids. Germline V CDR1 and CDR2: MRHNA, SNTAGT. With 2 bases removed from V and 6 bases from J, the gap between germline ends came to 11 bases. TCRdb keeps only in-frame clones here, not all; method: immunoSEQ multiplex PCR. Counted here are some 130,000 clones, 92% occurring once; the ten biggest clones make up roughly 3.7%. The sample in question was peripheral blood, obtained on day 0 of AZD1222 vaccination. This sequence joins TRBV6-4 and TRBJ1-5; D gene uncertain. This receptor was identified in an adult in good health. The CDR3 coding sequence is TGTGCCAGCAGTGACCCCGGGATGGCTCAGCCCCAGCATTTT. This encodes CASSDPGMAQPQHF.